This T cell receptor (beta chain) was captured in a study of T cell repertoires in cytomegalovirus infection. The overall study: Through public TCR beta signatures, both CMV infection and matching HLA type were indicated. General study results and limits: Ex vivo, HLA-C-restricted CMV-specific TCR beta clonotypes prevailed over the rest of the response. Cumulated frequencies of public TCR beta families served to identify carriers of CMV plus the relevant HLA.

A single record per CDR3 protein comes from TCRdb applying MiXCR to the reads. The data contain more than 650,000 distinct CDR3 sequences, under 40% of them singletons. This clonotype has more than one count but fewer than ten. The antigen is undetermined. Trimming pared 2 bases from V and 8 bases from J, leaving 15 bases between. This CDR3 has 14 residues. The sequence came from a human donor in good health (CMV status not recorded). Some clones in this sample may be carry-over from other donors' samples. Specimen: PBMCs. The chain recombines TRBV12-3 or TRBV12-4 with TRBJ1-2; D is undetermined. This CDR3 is CASSLFRTAGGYTF. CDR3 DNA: TGTGCCAGCAGTTTATTCAGAACAGCGGGCGGCTACACCTTC.